This passage covers 3 T cell receptor beta chains from one sample sequenced in a study of CXCR3-negative and CXCR3-positive naive CD8 T cells. Researchers prepared the TRB cDNA libraries using 5' RACE with UMI labels. Reprocessing the 5' RACE reads, TCRdb reports a single entry for every CDR3 protein and omits DNA. The sample is made up of over 45,000 distinct CDR3 sequences, and the top ten hold about 0.43% of it. The sample consisted of naive CXCR3- CD8+ T cells from blood. Regarding subset: CD45RO-CCR7+CD27+CD95- naive CD8+ T cells lacking CXCR3 (TNR3-). The origin of the receptors is a human donor in good health. Some clones in this sample may be carry-over from other donors' samples.

The chain links TRBV29-1 to TRBJ1-1. The CDR3 loop spans 12 amino acids. Germline CDR1 reads SQVTM; CDR2 reads ANQGSEA. The CDR3 is CSVWPENTEAFF.

V gene TRBV7-7 combines with J gene TRBJ2-7; TCRdb outputs TRBD1, but without DNA this stays unchecked. Germline V lookup: CDR1 SSHAT, CDR2 FNYEAQ (reference sequence). There are 16 residues in the CDR3. CDR3 residues: CASSLNDDRDLYEQYF.

The chain carries TRBV7-2 and TRBJ2-7. CDR3 length equals 15 residues. CDR1 is SGHTA and CDR2 is FQGNSA in the germline V gene. The CDR3 here is CASSLEDRGSYEQYF. The full variable domain, in which reference TRBV7-2 and TRBJ2-7 provide the parts outside the CDR3, is GAGVSQSPSNKVTEKGKDVELRCDPISGHTALYWYRQSLGQGLEFLIYFQGNSAPDKSGLPSDRFSAERTGGSVSTLTIQRTQQEDSAVYLCASSLEDRGSYEQYFGPGTRLTVT.